A single sample is the source of the 25 T cell receptor beta chains below, sequenced in a study of blood T cell repertoires in COVID-19. Method: immunoSEQ multiplex PCR; TCRdb's copy keeps in-frame clones and lacks some. Of about 170,000 clones listed, over 75% are singletons. Sequenced sample: peripheral blood. These receptors all stem from a man older than 75 with COVID-19, enrolled during active disease.

This rearrangement joins TRBV5-6 to TRBJ2-2; D is uncertain. V was cut by 4 bases and J by 7 bases, with 14 bases left in between. This CDR3 comprises 14 residues. CDR1 is SGHDT and CDR2 is YYEEEE in the germline V gene. For the CDR3, the DNA is TGTGCCAGCAGCAACCCAATGGCGGACGGGGAGCTGTTTTTT. Its protein product is CASSNPMADGELFF.

The CDR3 nucleotides read TGCGCCAGCAGTCCACAGGCGGGGCAAGAGACCCAGTACTTC. It is translated as CASSPQAGQETQYF. The chain links TRBV5-1 to TRBJ2-5, with D possibly matching TRBD2 (6 bases). Looked up from germline, CDR1 is SGHRS and CDR2 is YFSETQ. This CDR3 comprises 14 residues. Trimming left V 5 bases short and J 2 bases short, with 13 bases between.

The V call is TRBV4-1, the J call TRBJ1-3, with TRBD1 matching 9 bases. V lost 0 bases, J lost 3 bases, and 6 bases stayed unmatched. The CDR3 loop spans 17 amino acids. Germline-derived CDR1 and CDR2 are MGHRA and YSYEKL. In DNA, the CDR3 is TGCGCCAGCAGCCAAGAGAGGACAGGGGCGTATGGAAACACCATATATTTT. Its protein is CASSQERTGAYGNTIYF.

This chain uses TRBV27 with TRBJ1-1, with a weak D call TRBD1 (6 bases). With 8 bases removed from V and 6 bases from J, the gap between germline ends came to 22 bases. The CDR3 is 15 residues long. The germline CDR1 and CDR2 sequences are MNHEY and SMNVEV (reference sequence). The CDR3 DNA follows: TGTGCCAGCTGGAACAGGGCCAATTCCAACGCTGAAGCTTTCTTT. It codes for CASWNRANSNAEAFF.

V and J are TRBV6-1 and TRBJ1-5; D is possibly TRBD1 (6 bases). V gave up 1 base and J gave up 5 bases, with 15 bases separating them. The germline V gene encodes CDR1 MNHNS and CDR2 SASEGT. The CDR3 has 16 residues. Here the CDR3 reads CASSEGGLQRYQPQHF. The DNA for the CDR3 is TGTGCCAGCAGTGAAGGGGGGCTACAAAGGTATCAGCCCCAGCATTTT.

This clone showed up just once. This sequence joins TRBV9 and TRBJ2-3; D may be TRBD1 (5 bases). The CDR3 has 14 residues. Deletions cut 5 bases from V and 2 bases from J, with 12 bases between. The germline gives CDR1 SGDLS, CDR2 YYNGEE. CDR3 amino acids: CASSLRAPTDTQYF. CDR3 nucleotide sequence: TGTGCCAGCAGTCTCAGGGCCCCCACAGATACGCAGTATTTT.

J is TRBJ2-3 and V is TRBV9; 10 bases match TRBD2. The CDR3 consists of 18 residues. Germline CDR1 reads SGDLS; CDR2 reads YYNGEE. With V trimmed by 0 bases and J by 10 bases, 17 bases remained unmatched. The CDR3 sequence: CASSVDGMSGGAWIAQYF. CDR3 nucleotides: TGTGCCAGCAGCGTAGACGGGATGAGCGGGGGGGCCTGGATCGCGCAGTATTTT.

This clone was observed a single time. The chain has TRBV12-3 or TRBV12-4 and TRBJ2-7; D gene uncertain. This CDR3 contains 12 residues. V was cut by 3 bases and J by 4 bases, with 7 bases left in between. CDR3 nucleotide sequence: TGTGCCAGCAGTTTGTCGGTTTACGAGCAGTACTTC. Residues: CASSLSVYEQYF.

This clone showed up just once. The J gene is TRBJ1-4, the V gene TRBV28; 8 positions match TRBD1. This CDR3 is built from 16 residues. With 1 base clipped from V and 4 bases from J, the junction kept 5 bases outside the gene matches. Germline-derived CDR1 and CDR2 are MDHEN and SYDVKM. The CDR3 region is CASSLSGGTHNEKLFF. For the CDR3, the DNA is TGTGCCAGCAGTTTATCAGGGGGCACGCATAATGAAAAACTGTTTTTT.

The sample holds one count of this clone. This chain joins TRBV4-1 and TRBJ1-2; perhaps TRBD1 as D (5 bases). Trimming took off 4 bases at V and 1 base at J, with 19 bases between the two ends. Per germline, CDR1 MGHRA and CDR2 YSYEKL. The CDR3 consists of 17 residues. DNA of the CDR3: TGCGCCAGCAGCCGGACTCTCAACCTGGGGGGTAACTATGGCTACACCTTC. It yields the protein CASSRTLNLGGNYGYTF.

The chain employs TRBV6-6 and TRBJ1-2; D might be TRBD1 (6 bases). The CDR3 extends over 12 amino acids. The germline V and J ends were trimmed by 5 bases and 7 bases, with 11 bases remaining between them. Germline V gene data show CDR1 as MNHNY and CDR2 as SVGAGI (reference sequence). The CDR3 loop is CASSVRDTGYTF. The CDR3 DNA is TGTGCCAGCAGTGTCCGGGACACTGGCTACACCTTC.

Note on this clone: Germline and junction disagree at one end, which may indicate a read error. V and J are TRBV5-4 and TRBJ1-1; TRBD1 matches at 7 bases. CDR3 size: 14 residues. Germline assignment: CDR1 SGHNT and CDR2 YYREEE (reference sequence). In nucleotides, the CDR3 is TGTGCCAGCAGTTTGGGTTCAGGGGGCACTGAAGCTTTCTTT. As protein: CASSLGSGGTEAFF.

The chain uses TRBV7-3 and TRBJ2-3; 7 nucleotides agree with TRBD1. The V gene end was trimmed by 4 bases and the J gene end by 3 bases; junction bases not matched to a gene: 10. The germline gives CDR1 SGHTA, CDR2 FQGTGA. The CDR3 is 16 residues long. The CDR3 region has the DNA TGTGCCAGCAGCTCGACAGGGTTCCCTGGGACAGATACGCAGTATTTT. Its protein product is CASSSTGFPGTDTQYF. The whole variable domain, filled in from reference TRBV7-3 and TRBJ2-3, reads GAGVSQTPSNKVTEKGKYVELRCDPISGHTALYWYRQSLGQGPEFLIYFQGTGAADDSGLPNDRFFAVRPEGSVSTLKIQRTERGDSAVYLCASSSTGFPGTDTQYFGPGTRLTVL.

The rearrangement uses TRBV24-1 and TRBJ2-1, with a weak D call TRBD1 (5 bases). From germline, CDR1 is KGHDR and CDR2 SFDVKD. The CDR3 has 16 amino acids. Trimming took 2 bases from V and 8 from J, leaving 18 bases between them. The DNA for the CDR3 is TGTGCCACCAGTGATTCGGCTGACAGCCTCACTGATGAGCAGTTCTTC. Amino acid sequence: CATSDSADSLTDEQFF.

V is TRBV6-1 and J is TRBJ2-3; 9 nucleotides align to TRBD2. Unmatched junction bases numbered 13, after V lost 1 base and J lost 5 bases. From germline, CDR1 is MNHNS and CDR2 SASEGT. The CDR3 spans 18 residues. This CDR3 reads CASSEEVGSGGFRDTQYF. CDR3 nucleotides: TGTGCCAGCAGTGAAGAGGTTGGTAGCGGGGGATTCAGAGATACGCAGTATTTT.

This rearrangement joins TRBV4-1 to TRBJ2-3, with TRBD2 matching over 11 bases. J was trimmed by 0 bases and V by 4 bases; bases with no gene match: 12. Germline V lookup: CDR1 MGHRA, CDR2 YSYEKL. The CDR3 consists of 19 residues. The CDR3 is CASSRHSGGDFLSTDTQYF. The CDR3 region has the DNA TGCGCCAGCAGCCGTCATAGCGGGGGGGACTTTCTTAGCACAGATACGCAGTATTTT.

V usage is TRBV12-5 and J usage is TRBJ1-2, with a tentative D call TRBD1 (5 bases). Germline CDR1 reads LGHNT; CDR2 reads FRNRAP. Trimming removed 6 bases at V and 8 bases at J, with 16 bases between. This CDR3 has 13 residues. CDR3: CASGPPTVSGYTF. The CDR3 nucleotides are TGTGCTAGTGGGCCCCCGACAGTGAGCGGCTACACCTTC.

The chain employs TRBV5-1 and TRBJ1-2; perhaps TRBD1 as D (5 bases). Germline V gives CDR1 SGHRS, CDR2 YFSETQ. The CDR3 totals 15 residues. Trimming took off 5 bases at V and 4 bases at J, with 18 bases between the two ends. This CDR3 reads CASSQGPEGSYGYTF. CDR3 DNA: TGCGCCAGCAGTCAGGGCCCCGAAGGAAGCTATGGCTACACCTTC.

Details on this clone: This same CDR3 is encoded by further DNA sequences in the sample. The V call is TRBV6-5, the J call TRBJ1-5; 8 positions agree with TRBD1. The ends lost 6 bases at V and 4 bases at J; junction bases unmatched: 5. CDR1 is MNHEY, CDR2 SVGAGI, per germline. The CDR3 covers 14 residues. Here the CDR3 reads CASRRTGRNQPQHF. As DNA, the CDR3 is TGTGCCAGCAGGAGGACAGGGCGGAATCAGCCCCAGCATTTT.

The rearrangement links TRBV29-1 to TRBJ1-1, with D maybe TRBD1 (6 bases). V was clipped by 8 bases and J by 6 bases, with 19 bases between them. Germline-derived CDR1 and CDR2 are SQVTM and ANQGSEA. The CDR3 spans 13 residues. The CDR3 DNA reads as TGCAGCTCCAGAATAAGACAGGTCTCTGAAGCTTTCTTT. As protein: CSSRIRQVSEAFF.

J is TRBJ1-5 and V is TRBV2; TRBD1 matches at 8 bases. CDR3 size: 15 residues. CDR1 is SNHLY and CDR2 is FYNNEI in the germline V gene. With V trimmed by 5 bases and J by 0 bases, 3 bases remained unmatched. The CDR3 is CASSSDRGSNQPQHF. The DNA for the CDR3 is TGTGCCAGCAGTTCCGACAGGGGTAGCAATCAGCCCCAGCATTTT.

The sample holds one count of this clone. The V and J genes are TRBV11-2 and TRBJ1-2, with D possibly TRBD1 on 5 matching bases. The CDR3 is 14 amino acids. Trimming removed 7 bases at V and 8 bases at J, with 20 bases between. CDR1 and CDR2 from the germline V gene are SGHAT and FQNNGV. CDR3 nucleotides: TGTGCCAGCACCGCGGGGACCCTAGGAGTGGGCTACACCTTC. This sequence encodes CASTAGTLGVGYTF.

This chain connects TRBV20-1 to TRBJ2-7, with D possibly matching TRBD2 (6 bases). Germline V gene sequence: CDR1 DFQATT, CDR2 SNEGSKA (reference sequence). V lost 3 bases and J 3 bases, leaving 12 bases between the germline ends. This CDR3 is 13 amino acids long. The CDR3 coding sequence is TGCAGTGCTAGTGAAGGGCGGGACTACGAGCAGTACTTC. It encodes CSASEGRDYEQYF.

The CDR3 region has the DNA TGTGCCAGCAGTAAGGACAGAGGGTTCGGTCCCCAGCATTTT. The encoded protein is CASSKDRGFGPQHF. The chain links TRBV27 to TRBJ1-5, with a possible D match to TRBD1 (6 bases). CDR1 is MNHEY and CDR2 is SMNVEV in the germline V gene (reference sequence). This CDR3 spans 14 amino acids. V lost 5 bases and J lost 10, with 18 bases in between.

This chain links TRBV28 with TRBJ1-5; D gene ambiguous. There are 15 residues in the CDR3. The V end lost 4 bases, the J end lost 5 bases, and 15 bases lay between the germline ends. The germline V gene encodes CDR1 MDHEN and CDR2 SYDVKM. CDR3 DNA: TGTGCCAGCAGTTCCTTGGACGGGAACGATCAGCCCCAGCATTTT. This translates into CASSSLDGNDQPQHF.